This T cell receptor beta chain was found in a study of CD8 T cells in ankylosing spondylitis. Notes on the study in general: Previously reported in reactive arthritis synovial fluid and blood were some of the motif variants. A TCR beta motif made of several highly homologous variants seemed typical of ankylosing spondylitis blood. From matched ankylosing spondylitis synovial fluid, disease-linked clones were reportedly recovered at significantly enriched levels.

From the 5' RACE reads, TCRdb called clonotypes with MiXCR, one entry per CDR3 protein. Of more than 150,000 distinct CDR3 sequences in the sample, roughly 11% were seen once. Concerning this clonotype: Its antigen remains unidentified.

The sequencing input was blood, either unsorted or a sorted T cell fraction (not recorded which). This TCR came from a male donor with ankylosing spondylitis or in good health (not recorded which).

The CDR3 nucleotides are TGTGCCATCCGGGACAGGGTGACCTACGAGCAGTACTTC. It is translated as CAIRDRVTYEQYF. The chain employs TRBV11-3 and TRBJ2-7; 9 nucleotides match TRBD1. V trimming: 10 bases; J trimming: 2 bases; junction bases outside the gene matches: 6. Germline V gene lookup returns CDR1 SGHNT and CDR2 YENEEA. This CDR3 comprises 13 residues.